This TCR beta chain was found in a study of blood T cell repertoires in COVID-19. Study-level information: The study drew acute and convalescent COVID-19 samples from the United States, Italy and Spain. From T cells, B-cell-depleted T cells, or PBMCs came the material, which was cDNA or gDNA.

TCRdb's copy holds only in-frame clones and misses some; the assay was immunoSEQ multiplex PCR. The table shows roughly 77,000 clones, with 75% to 85% occurring only once. The CDR3 loop spans 14 amino acids. Germline V gene sequence: CDR1 SEHNR, CDR2 FQNEAQ (reference sequence). Losses at the gene ends were 5 bases for V and 3 bases for J; bases not matched to a gene: 4. This receptor was taken from a woman aged 70-85 years with acute or convalescent COVID-19. Sequenced input: peripheral blood. This chain joins TRBV7-9 and TRBJ2-1; TRBD2 matches 7 bases. CDR3 DNA: TGTGCCAGCAGCCGACCGGGGGGCTACAATGAGCAGTTCTTC. It translates to CASSRPGGYNEQFF.